These 22 T cell receptor beta chains came from one sample sequenced in a study of blood T cell repertoires in COVID-19. Sequenced by immunoSEQ multiplex PCR; TCRdb stores in-frame clones only, minus some. This repertoire shows approximately 400,000 clones, approximately 77% found once; its top ten account for 0.85% to 1.3%. The sample was peripheral blood. These receptors came from a human donor with acute or convalescent COVID-19. The donor label of this sample is uncertain.

The rearrangement joins TRBV5-1 to TRBJ2-3; 8 nucleotides agree with TRBD2. This CDR3 is 14 amino acids long. V shed 5 bases, J shed 4 bases, and the junction held 6 bases outside the gene matches. Per the germline V gene, CDR1 is SGHRS and CDR2 is YFSETQ. In DNA, the CDR3 is TGCGCCAGCAGAGCGGGGGCTGCCCCAGATACGCAGTATTTT. Amino acid sequence: CASRAGAAPDTQYF.

The chain joins TRBV2 to TRBJ1-1, with D possibly TRBD1 on 6 matching bases. Germline CDR1 and CDR2: SNHLY and FYNNEI. V lost 1 base to trimming and J lost 5 bases, with 11 bases between them. CDR3 size: 14 residues. CDR3 nucleotide sequence: TGTGCCAGCAGTGAAGGGGGGGGCTGGACTGAAGCTTTCTTT. Protein product: CASSEGGGWTEAFF. The full variable domain, its missing parts supplied by reference TRBV2 and TRBJ1-1, is EPEVTQTPSHQVTQMGQEVILRCVPISNHLYFYWYRQILGQKVEFLVSFYNNEISEKSEIFDDQFSVERPDGSNFTLKIRSTKLEDSAMYFCASSEGGGWTEAFFGQGTRLTVV.

The genes are TRBV9 and TRBJ2-7; D might be TRBD1 (6 bases). Trimming pared 4 bases from V and 4 bases from J, leaving 15 bases between. There are 14 residues in the CDR3. Germline loops: CDR1 SGDLS, CDR2 YYNGEE. The CDR3 loop reads CASSPQAQGYEQYF. The DNA for the CDR3 is TGTGCCAGCAGCCCGCAGGCACAGGGTTACGAGCAGTACTTC. Full variable domain (outside the CDR3, taken from reference TRBV9 and TRBJ2-7): DSGVTQTPKHLITATGQRVTLRCSPRSGDLSVYWYQQSLDQGLQFLIQYYNGEERAKGNILERFSAQQFPDLHSELNLSSLELGDSALYFCASSPQAQGYEQYFGPGTRLTVT.

The V and J genes are TRBV19 and TRBJ1-5; TRBD1 agrees at 8 bases. Unmatched junction bases numbered 10, after V lost 6 bases and J lost 6 bases. The CDR3 runs 15 residues. Germline values: CDR1 LNHDA, CDR2 SQIVND (reference sequence). The CDR3 loop reads CASRFLQGAGQPQHF. CDR3 sequence (DNA): TGTGCCAGTAGGTTCCTCCAGGGGGCTGGTCAGCCCCAGCATTTT.

This clone was counted a few times. Distinct nucleotide sequences in the sample also encode this CDR3. The V call is TRBV14, the J call TRBJ2-7; D possibly corresponds to TRBD2 (5 bases). Trimming removed 3 bases at V and 0 bases at J, with 6 bases between. This CDR3 contains 13 residues. Germline V gene sequence: CDR1 SGHDN, CDR2 FVKESK. CDR3 coding DNA: TGTGCCAGCAGCCAGGGGAGCTCCTACGAGCAGTACTTC. Protein product: CASSQGSSYEQYF. The full variable domain, its missing parts supplied by reference TRBV14 and TRBJ2-7, is EAGVTQFPSHSVIEKGQTVTLRCDPISGHDNLYWYRRVMGKEIKFLLHFVKESKQDESGMPNNRFLAERTGGTYSTLKVQPAELEDSGVYFCASSQGSSYEQYFGPGTRLTVT.

J is TRBJ1-1 and V is TRBV15, with 8 positions matching TRBD1. The germline V gene encodes CDR1 LNHNV and CDR2 YYDKDF (reference sequence). CDR3 length: 15 residues. Trimming took 4 bases from V and 1 from J; bases not matched to a gene: 5. In DNA form, the CDR3 reads TGTGCCACCAGCACCCGAGGGACAGGGAACACTGAAGCTTTCTTT. This codes for CATSTRGTGNTEAFF.

The chain joins TRBV5-1 to TRBJ2-7; 9 positions match TRBD1. The germline V gene encodes CDR1 SGHRS and CDR2 YFSETQ. With 3 bases clipped from V and 6 bases from J, the junction kept 7 bases outside the gene matches. This CDR3 region has 14 residues. CDR3 nucleotide sequence: TGCGCCAGCAGCTCAGGGACAGGGTCGGGCGAGCAGTACTTC. Translating it yields CASSSGTGSGEQYF.

This clone has a count of ten or more. This sequence joins TRBV6-4 and TRBJ1-1; 8 nucleotides line up with TRBD1. The CDR3 extends over 15 amino acids. V shed 3 bases, J shed 5 bases, and the junction held 8 bases outside the gene matches. Germline V gene sequence: CDR1 MRHNA, CDR2 SNTAGT. CDR3 protein: CASSDDETGVTEAFF. As DNA, the CDR3 is TGTGCCAGCAGTGATGACGAGACAGGGGTTACTGAAGCTTTCTTT.

In this sample, this clone turned up many times. The rearrangement links TRBV29-1 to TRBJ2-7; 8 nucleotides agree with TRBD1. CDR3 length: 14 amino acids. CDR1 is SQVTM, CDR2 ANQGSEA, per germline. V was pared by 4 bases and J by 6 bases, with 11 bases of the junction left unmatched. CDR3: CSVGGQVAGSEQYF. The DNA for the CDR3 is TGCAGCGTTGGGGGACAGGTGGCGGGAAGCGAGCAGTACTTC.

The rearrangement links TRBV18 to TRBJ2-7; 8 positions match TRBD1. CDR3 length equals 16 residues. Trimming at V came to 4 bases and at J to 3 bases, leaving 11 bases not matched to a gene. Per the germline V gene, CDR1 is KGHSH and CDR2 is LQKENI. The CDR3: CASSQTGTGVFYEQYF. The CDR3 DNA sequence: TGTGCCAGCTCACAAACCGGGACAGGTGTCTTCTACGAGCAGTACTTC.

The V gene is TRBV3-1 (or the pseudogene TRBV3-2), the J gene TRBJ1-1, with 12 bases that match TRBD1. Losses at the gene ends were 5 bases for V and 7 bases for J; bases not matched to a gene: 2. Germline CDR1 reads LGHDT; CDR2 reads YNNKEL (reference sequence). The CDR3 has 13 residues. This CDR3 is CASSGTGGIEAFF. CDR3 nucleotide sequence: TGTGCCAGCAGCGGGACAGGGGGCATTGAAGCTTTCTTT.

This clone was seen more than once but under ten times. The chain is built from TRBV2 and TRBJ2-3, with D perhaps matching TRBD2 (6 bases). Germline-derived CDR1 and CDR2 are SNHLY and FYNNEI. Trimming shortened V by 8 bases and J by 5 bases, and 14 bases separated the two germline ends. This CDR3 region has 13 residues. CDR3 sequence reads: CASLAERRDTQYF. The CDR3 coding sequence is TGTGCCAGCTTAGCGGAACGGAGAGATACGCAGTATTTT.

The chain couples TRBV2 to TRBJ2-3; 7 bases match TRBD2. Per the germline V gene, CDR1 is SNHLY and CDR2 is FYNNEI. The CDR3 has 15 residues. Trimming took 3 bases from V and 3 from J; bases not matched to a gene: 6. In nucleotides, the CDR3 is TGTGCCAGCAGTGAGTGGGGACTACCTACAGATACGCAGTATTTT. Its protein product is CASSEWGLPTDTQYF.

A single count supports this clone. The chain is built from TRBV18 and TRBJ1-2; D ambiguous. From germline, CDR1 is KGHSH and CDR2 LQKENI. Trimming removed 0 bases at V and 1 base at J, with 9 bases between. The CDR3 runs 15 residues. The CDR3 here is CASSPPQSLNYGYTF. The CDR3 DNA reads TGTGCCAGCTCACCACCCCAGTCCCTTAACTATGGCTACACCTTC.

The chain links TRBV19 to TRBJ1-2; 8 nucleotides align to TRBD1. V dropped 3 bases and J dropped 4; count of bases not matched to a gene: 10. The CDR3 has 16 amino acids. CDR1 is LNHDA and CDR2 is SQIVND in the germline V gene (reference sequence). The CDR3, as DNA: TGTGCCAGTAGTATCGAGCAGGGGGCCGAAGGCTATGGCTACACCTTC. Translated: CASSIEQGAEGYGYTF.

The chain has TRBV30 and TRBJ1-2; no clear D. The V gene's germline CDR1 is GTSNPN and CDR2 SVGIG (reference sequence). CDR3 size: 13 residues. Trimming pared 4 bases from V and 6 bases from J, leaving 15 bases between. This CDR3 is CAWTLAGFNGYTF. The DNA of the CDR3 is TGTGCCTGGACCCTAGCGGGCTTTAATGGCTACACCTTC.

The J gene is TRBJ1-6, the V gene TRBV5-4; TRBD1 agrees at 7 bases. This CDR3 comprises 15 residues. Per the germline V gene, CDR1 is SGHNT and CDR2 is YYREEE (reference sequence). With V trimmed by 4 bases and J by 6 bases, 7 bases remained unmatched. CDR3 sequence reads: CASSLWTGGNSPLHF. The CDR3 region has the DNA TGTGCCAGCAGCCTCTGGACAGGCGGTAATTCACCCCTCCACTTT.

This clone was counted between two and nine times. The chain uses TRBV20-1 and TRBJ1-2, with D maybe TRBD1 (6 bases). The CDR3 spans 11 residues. The V gene's germline CDR1 is DFQATT and CDR2 SNEGSKA (reference sequence). The V gene lost 5 bases and the J gene lost 8 bases, with 12 bases spanning the gap. The CDR3 loop is CSAWYREGYTF. CDR3 DNA: TGCAGTGCTTGGTACAGGGAAGGCTACACCTTC.

This sequence joins TRBV3-1 (or the pseudogene TRBV3-2) and TRBJ1-5; a possible D gene is TRBD1 (5 bases). V was shortened by 2 bases and J by 4 bases, with 12 bases between the two germline ends. Germline V gene sequence: CDR1 LGHDT, CDR2 YNNKEL (reference sequence). The CDR3 consists of 15 residues. CDR3 loop: CASSQFRDGNQPQHF. The CDR3 region has the DNA TGTGCCAGCAGCCAATTCAGGGATGGTAATCAGCCCCAGCATTTT.

The rearrangement links TRBV3-1 (or the pseudogene TRBV3-2) to TRBJ1-2; TRBD1 is a possible D gene (6 bases). V lost 1 base to trimming and J lost 6 bases, with 12 bases between them. The CDR3 has 14 residues. Germline CDR1 and CDR2: LGHDT and YNNKEL (reference sequence). CDR3 in DNA: TGTGCCAGCAGCCAAGCCCTCAGGGGTCATGGCTACACCTTC. It is translated as CASSQALRGHGYTF.

The count of this clone is one. The chain links TRBV18 to TRBJ1-1; no definite D call. Trimming took off 3 bases at V and 1 base at J, with 6 bases between the two ends. The CDR3 is 13 amino acids. Germline V lookup: CDR1 KGHSH, CDR2 LQKENI. This chain's CDR3 is CASSPSENTEAFF. As DNA, the CDR3 is TGTGCCAGCTCACCCAGCGAGAACACTGAAGCTTTCTTT.

This sequence joins TRBV2 and TRBJ2-1; 8 bases match TRBD1. V trimming: 4 bases; J trimming: 7 bases; junction bases outside the gene matches: 3. In germline, CDR1 is SNHLY, CDR2 FYNNEI. The CDR3 is 13 residues long. Written as DNA, the CDR3 is TGTGCCAGCAGTGGACAGGGGATTAATGAGCAGTTCTTC. Translation gives CASSGQGINEQFF.